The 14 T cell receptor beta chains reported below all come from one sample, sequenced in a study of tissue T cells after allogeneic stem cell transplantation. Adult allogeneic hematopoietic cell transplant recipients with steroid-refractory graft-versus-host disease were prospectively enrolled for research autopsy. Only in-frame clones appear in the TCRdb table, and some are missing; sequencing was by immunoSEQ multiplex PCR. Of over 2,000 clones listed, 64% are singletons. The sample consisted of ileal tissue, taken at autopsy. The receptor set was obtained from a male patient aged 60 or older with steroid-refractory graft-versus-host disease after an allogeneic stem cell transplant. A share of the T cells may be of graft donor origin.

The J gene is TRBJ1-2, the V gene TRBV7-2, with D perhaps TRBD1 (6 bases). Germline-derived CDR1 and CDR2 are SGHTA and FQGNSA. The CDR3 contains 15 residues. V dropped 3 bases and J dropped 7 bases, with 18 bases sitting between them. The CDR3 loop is CASSFGTGIAAGYTF. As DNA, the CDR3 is TGTGCCAGCAGCTTCGGAACAGGGATTGCTGCTGGCTACACCTTC.

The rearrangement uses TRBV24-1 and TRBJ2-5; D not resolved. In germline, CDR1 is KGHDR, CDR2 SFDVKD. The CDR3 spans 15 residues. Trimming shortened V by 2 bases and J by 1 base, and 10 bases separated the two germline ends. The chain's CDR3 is CATSDSHTLQETQYF. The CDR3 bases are TGTGCCACCAGTGATTCTCATACCCTCCAAGAGACCCAGTACTTC.

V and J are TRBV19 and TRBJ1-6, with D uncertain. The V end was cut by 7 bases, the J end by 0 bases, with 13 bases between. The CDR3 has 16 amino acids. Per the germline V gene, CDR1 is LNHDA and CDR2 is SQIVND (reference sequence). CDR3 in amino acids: CASKEVGSSYNSPLHF. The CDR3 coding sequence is TGTGCCAGTAAAGAGGTGGGCAGCTCCTATAATTCACCCCTCCACTTT.

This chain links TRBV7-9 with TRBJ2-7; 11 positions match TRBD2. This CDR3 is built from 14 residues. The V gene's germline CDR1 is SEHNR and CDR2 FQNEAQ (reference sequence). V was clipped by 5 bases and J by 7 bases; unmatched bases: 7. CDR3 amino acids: CASSPTSGGWEQYF. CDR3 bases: TGTGCCAGCAGCCCTACTAGCGGGGGTTGGGAGCAGTACTTC.

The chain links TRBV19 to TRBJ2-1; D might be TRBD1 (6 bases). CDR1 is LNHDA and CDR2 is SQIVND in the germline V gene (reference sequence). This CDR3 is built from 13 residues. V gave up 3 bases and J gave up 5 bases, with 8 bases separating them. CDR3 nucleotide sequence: TGTGCCAGTAGTATCAGGGGCCACAATGAGCAGTTCTTC. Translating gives CASSIRGHNEQFF.

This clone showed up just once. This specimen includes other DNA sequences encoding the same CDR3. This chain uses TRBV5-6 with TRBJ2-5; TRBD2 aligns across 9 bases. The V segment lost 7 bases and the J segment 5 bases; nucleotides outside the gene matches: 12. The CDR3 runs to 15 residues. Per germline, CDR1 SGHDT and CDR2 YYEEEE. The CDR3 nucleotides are TGTGCCAGCCGCGGGGGGGCCGGGGGGGGCGAGACCCAGTACTTC. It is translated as CASRGGAGGGETQYF.

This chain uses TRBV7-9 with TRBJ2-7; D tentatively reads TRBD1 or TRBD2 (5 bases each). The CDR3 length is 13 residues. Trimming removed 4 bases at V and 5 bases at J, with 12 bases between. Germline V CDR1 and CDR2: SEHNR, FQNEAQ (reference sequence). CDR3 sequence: CASSSGGNHEQYF. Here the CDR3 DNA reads TGTGCCAGCAGCTCTGGGGGAAACCACGAGCAGTACTTC.

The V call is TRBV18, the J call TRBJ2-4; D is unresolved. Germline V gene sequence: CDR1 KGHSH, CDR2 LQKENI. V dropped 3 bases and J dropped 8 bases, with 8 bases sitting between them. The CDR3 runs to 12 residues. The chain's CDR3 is CASSPERDIQYF. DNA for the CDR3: TGTGCCAGCTCACCGGAAAGGGACATTCAGTACTTC.

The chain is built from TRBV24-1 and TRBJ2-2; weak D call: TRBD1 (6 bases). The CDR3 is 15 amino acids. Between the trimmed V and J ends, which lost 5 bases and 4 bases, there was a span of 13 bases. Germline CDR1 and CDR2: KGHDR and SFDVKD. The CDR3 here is CATSVGGAITGELFF. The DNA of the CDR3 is TGTGCCACCAGTGTAGGGGGAGCCATCACCGGGGAGCTGTTTTTT.

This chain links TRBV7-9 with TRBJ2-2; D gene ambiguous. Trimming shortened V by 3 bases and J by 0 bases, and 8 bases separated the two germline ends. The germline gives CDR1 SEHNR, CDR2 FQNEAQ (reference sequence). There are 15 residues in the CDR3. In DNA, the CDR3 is TGTGCCAGCAGCTTCGACCTTTCGAACACCGGGGAGCTGTTTTTT. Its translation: CASSFDLSNTGELFF.

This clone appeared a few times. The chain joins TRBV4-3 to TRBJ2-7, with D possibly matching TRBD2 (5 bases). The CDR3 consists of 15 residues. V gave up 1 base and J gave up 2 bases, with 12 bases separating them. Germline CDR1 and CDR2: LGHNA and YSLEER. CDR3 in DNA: TGCGCCAGCAGCCAAGGGCGTAGCGTCACCTACGAGCAGTACTTC. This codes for CASSQGRSVTYEQYF.

The CDR3 region is CASSRGTGVYEQYF. CDR3 coding DNA: TGTGCCAGCAGCCGCGGGACAGGGGTCTACGAGCAGTACTTC. This chain uses TRBV4-2 with TRBJ2-7; 10 nucleotides align to TRBD1. V lost 4 bases, J lost 3 bases, and 3 bases stayed unmatched. The CDR3 length is 14 residues. The germline gives CDR1 LGHNA, CDR2 YNFKEQ.

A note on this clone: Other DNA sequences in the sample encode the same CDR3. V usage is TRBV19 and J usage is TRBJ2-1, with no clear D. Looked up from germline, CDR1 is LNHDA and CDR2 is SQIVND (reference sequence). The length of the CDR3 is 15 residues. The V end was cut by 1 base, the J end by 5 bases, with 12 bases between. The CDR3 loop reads CASSIGPLEHNEQFF. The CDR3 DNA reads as TGTGCCAGTAGTATAGGCCCGCTAGAGCACAATGAGCAGTTCTTC.

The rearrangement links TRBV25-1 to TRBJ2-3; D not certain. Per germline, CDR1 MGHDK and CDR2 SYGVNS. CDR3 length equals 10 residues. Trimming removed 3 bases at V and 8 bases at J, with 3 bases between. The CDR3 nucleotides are TGTGCCAGCAGTGATGTTACGCAGTATTTT. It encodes CASSDVTQYF.